Each of the 29 T cell receptor beta chains below was sequenced from the same sample in a study of Ad26.COV2.S vaccination and SARS-CoV-2 variants. Treatment given: roughly 18 received Ad26.COV2.S at low or high dose, single or two shots; five or six received placebo; per-sample allocation not given. Each sample was drawn 63 days after the first injection (of vaccine or placebo). The method was immunoSEQ multiplex PCR; TCRdb's version includes in-frame clones alone and lacks a portion of them. The repertoire holds some 340,000 clones, with around 85% as singletons. This specimen consisted of peripheral blood, obtained in a trial of Ad26.COV2.S vaccine versus placebo. All receptors come from a person aged 18 to 65 who received the Ad26.COV2.S COVID-19 vaccine or a placebo.

This chain joins TRBV4-2 and TRBJ2-3; 10 nucleotides align to TRBD1. Germline trimming cut 3 bases from V and 1 base from J; bases unmatched to any gene: 4. Germline CDR1 and CDR2: LGHNA and YNFKEQ. This CDR3 region has 16 residues. This chain's CDR3 is CASSQTGTGGTDTQYF. CDR3 coding DNA: TGTGCCAGCAGCCAGACCGGGACAGGGGGCACAGATACGCAGTATTTT.

This chain connects TRBV9 to TRBJ2-2; no definite D call. The germline V and J ends were trimmed by 3 bases and 2 bases, with 2 bases remaining between them. The CDR3 has 12 residues. Germline CDR1 SGDLS, CDR2 YYNGEE. CDR3 in amino acids: CASSDNTGELFF. The DNA for the CDR3 is TGTGCCAGCAGCGATAACACCGGGGAGCTGTTTTTT.

This clone was detected once. The chain carries TRBV6-5 and TRBJ1-2; a possible D gene is TRBD1 (6 bases). Trimming removed 4 bases at V and 6 bases at J, with 9 bases between. Germline V CDR1 and CDR2: MNHEY, SVGAGI. The CDR3 contains 12 residues. CDR3 region: CASSSGVNGYTF. CDR3 sequence (DNA): TGTGCCAGCAGTTCAGGGGTGAATGGCTACACCTTC.

This rearrangement joins TRBV28 to TRBJ2-7, with 7 nucleotides matching TRBD1. Looked up from germline, CDR1 is MDHEN and CDR2 is SYDVKM. This CDR3 contains 13 residues. V lost 7 bases and J lost 1; bases outside the gene matches: 4. The CDR3 DNA reads as TGTGCCAGCACCAGGGACAGATCCTACGAGCAGTACTTC. Protein: CASTRDRSYEQYF.

The chain uses TRBV28 and TRBJ1-6, with 7 bases matching TRBD1. The germline CDR1 and CDR2 sequences are MDHEN and SYDVKM. V lost 6 bases to trimming and J lost 6 bases; unmatched junction nucleotides: 14. The CDR3 is 17 residues long. The CDR3 here is CASSPPKLTGTNSPLHF. CDR3 DNA sequence: TGTGCCAGCAGCCCACCTAAATTGACAGGGACTAATTCACCCCTCCACTTT.

This chain connects TRBV4-1 to TRBJ1-2; TRBD1 agrees at 11 bases. Looked up from germline, CDR1 is MGHRA and CDR2 is YSYEKL. V gave up 4 bases and J gave up 7 bases; unmatched junction bases: 11. This CDR3 region has 16 residues. Here the CDR3 DNA reads TGCGCCAGCAGCCCGAAGCCGGGACAGGGGGTCGGTGGCTACACCTTC. Translating gives CASSPKPGQGVGGYTF.

This chain connects TRBV7-2 to TRBJ2-2; perhaps TRBD1 as D (6 bases). The germline V gene encodes CDR1 SGHTA and CDR2 FQGNSA. Trimming took 5 bases from V and 4 from J, leaving 20 bases between them. The CDR3 has 17 residues. CDR3 sequence: CASSPGDGVLSTGELFF. In DNA form, the CDR3 reads TGTGCCAGCAGCCCAGGGGATGGAGTTTTAAGCACCGGGGAGCTGTTTTTT.

This chain connects TRBV2 to TRBJ2-3; D uncertain. Trimming pared 8 bases from V and 2 bases from J, leaving 5 bases between. Germline CDR1 and CDR2: SNHLY and FYNNEI. The CDR3 sequence is 11 residues long. CDR3 bases: TGTGCCAGCGGCTACACAGATACGCAGTATTTT. This codes for CASGYTDTQYF.

The chain employs TRBV5-5 and TRBJ1-1; D may be TRBD1 (6 bases). The CDR3 spans 15 residues. Germline CDR1 is SGHKS and CDR2 is YYEKEE (reference sequence). V lost 4 bases, J lost 4 bases, and 17 bases lay in between. The CDR3 spells CASSLEAWGATEAFF. The CDR3 DNA reads as TGTGCCAGCAGCCTAGAGGCTTGGGGGGCCACTGAAGCTTTCTTT.

This sequence joins TRBV7-7 and TRBJ2-2, with TRBD1 matching 7 bases. CDR3 size: 18 residues. The germline V gene encodes CDR1 SSHAT and CDR2 FNYEAQ (reference sequence). The V gene end was trimmed by 8 bases and the J gene end by 6 bases; junction bases not matched to a gene: 21. The CDR3 loop reads CASGPPNTGDPSPGELFF. In DNA, the CDR3 is TGTGCCAGCGGGCCTCCAAATACAGGGGACCCCTCCCCCGGGGAGCTGTTTTTT.

In its sample, this clone was seen a few times. The rearrangement uses TRBV7-9 and TRBJ1-6; maybe TRBD1 (6 bases). V lost 7 bases and J 14 bases, leaving 18 bases between the germline ends. Germline V lookup: CDR1 SEHNR, CDR2 FQNEAQ (reference sequence). CDR3 length equals 13 residues. Here the CDR3 reads CASNGDMVMSLHF. CDR3 sequence (DNA): TGTGCCAGCAACGGGGACATGGTGATGTCCCTCCACTTT.

This chain uses TRBV28 with TRBJ1-2, with 8 positions matching TRBD1. This CDR3 spans 14 amino acids. V dropped 4 bases and J dropped 5; count of bases not matched to a gene: 6. Looked up from germline, CDR1 is MDHEN and CDR2 is SYDVKM. The CDR3 nucleotides are TGTGCCAGCAGTTCAATGACAGGGGTTTATGGCTACACCTTC. Translating gives CASSSMTGVYGYTF.

CDR3 loop: CASSRHPRQETQYF. CDR3 sequence (DNA): TGTGCCAGCAGTAGACACCCAAGGCAAGAGACCCAGTACTTC. The chain has TRBV6-2 or TRBV6-3 and TRBJ2-5; D gene uncertain. Germline CDR1 is MNHEY and CDR2 is SVGEGT. The V end was cut by 5 bases, the J end by 2 bases, with 12 bases between. This CDR3 comprises 14 residues.

This sequence joins TRBV30 and TRBJ1-6; the D gene is possibly TRBD1 (5 bases). In germline, CDR1 is GTSNPN, CDR2 SVGIG (reference sequence). The CDR3 contains 15 residues. Between the trimmed V and J ends, which lost 3 bases and 10 bases, there was a span of 19 bases. CDR3 nucleotide sequence: TGTGCCTGGAGCTCCCGCACGGGGGTTGGATCACCCCTCCACTTT. Its protein product is CAWSSRTGVGSPLHF. Filled out from reference TRBV30 and TRBJ1-6, the complete variable domain reads SQTIHQWPATLVQPVGSPLSLECTVEGTSNPNLYWYRQAAGRGLQLLFYSVGIGQISSEVPQNLSASRPQDRQFILSSKKLLLSDSGFYLCAWSSRTGVGSPLHFGNGTRLTVT.

The chain carries TRBV4-1 and TRBJ1-1; no reliable D call. The CDR3 consists of 13 residues. Deletions cut 6 bases from V and 0 bases from J, with 8 bases between. Germline V lookup: CDR1 MGHRA, CDR2 YSYEKL. Here the CDR3 reads CASRVGVNTEAFF. The CDR3 DNA reads as TGCGCCAGCAGGGTAGGTGTGAACACTGAAGCTTTCTTT.

V and J are TRBV20-1 and TRBJ2-7; D might be TRBD1 (5 bases). Trimming removed 7 bases at V and 2 bases at J, with 9 bases between. Germline CDR1 DFQATT, CDR2 SNEGSKA (reference sequence). The CDR3 has 11 amino acids. DNA for the CDR3: TGCAGTGGGGGCAGGGCCTACGAGCAGTACTTC. It translates to CSGGRAYEQYF.

J is TRBJ1-5 and V is TRBV4-2; weak D call: TRBD1 (5 bases). V gave up 0 bases and J gave up 10 bases, with 16 bases separating them. The CDR3 covers 15 residues. The germline gives CDR1 LGHNA, CDR2 YNFKEQ. Here the CDR3 reads CASSQDPGMGSPQHF. Written as DNA, the CDR3 is TGTGCCAGCAGCCAAGATCCAGGGATGGGAAGTCCCCAGCATTTT.

This chain joins TRBV6-2 or TRBV6-3 and TRBJ2-3; 7 nucleotides match TRBD1. V lost 2 bases to trimming and J lost 1 base; unmatched junction nucleotides: 9. The V gene's germline CDR1 is MNHEY and CDR2 SVGEGT. The CDR3 length is 17 residues. The CDR3 loop reads CASSYTPPGTGTDTQYF. CDR3 nucleotide sequence: TGTGCCAGCAGTTACACCCCTCCCGGGACAGGCACAGATACGCAGTATTTT.

The genes are TRBV14 and TRBJ2-7; 8 bases map to TRBD2. The germline gives CDR1 SGHDN, CDR2 FVKESK. Losses at the gene ends were 3 bases for V and 0 bases for J; bases not matched to a gene: 7. The CDR3 spans 16 residues. The CDR3 DNA reads as TGTGCCAGCAGCCAGCGGGGGGCGACGATCTCCTACGAGCAGTACTTC. The encoded protein is CASSQRGATISYEQYF. The full variable domain, completed using reference TRBV14 and TRBJ2-7, is EAGVTQFPSHSVIEKGQTVTLRCDPISGHDNLYWYRRVMGKEIKFLLHFVKESKQDESGMPNNRFLAERTGGTYSTLKVQPAELEDSGVYFCASSQRGATISYEQYFGPGTRLTVT.

The chain uses TRBV5-1 and TRBJ2-1; TRBD2 matches at 7 bases. With V trimmed by 4 bases and J by 5 bases, 9 bases remained unmatched. The CDR3 consists of 15 residues. Looked up from germline, CDR1 is SGHRS and CDR2 is YFSETQ. The CDR3 DNA sequence: TGCGCCAGCAGCCGTATCAGCGGGGCCAACAATGAGCAGTTCTTC. Translation: CASSRISGANNEQFF.

The V call is TRBV7-3, the J call TRBJ2-2; TRBD2 matches at 8 bases. The germline V gene has CDR1 SGHTA and CDR2 FQGTGA. The CDR3 is made up of 16 amino acids. Unmatched junction bases numbered 6, after V lost 5 bases and J lost 1 base. CDR3 amino acids: CASSPAGAENTGELFF. The CDR3 DNA follows: TGTGCCAGCAGCCCAGCGGGGGCTGAGAACACCGGGGAGCTGTTTTTT. Full variable domain (outside the CDR3, taken from reference TRBV7-3 and TRBJ2-2): GAGVSQTPSNKVTEKGKYVELRCDPISGHTALYWYRQSLGQGPEFLIYFQGTGAADDSGLPNDRFFAVRPEGSVSTLKIQRTERGDSAVYLCASSPAGAENTGELFFGEGSRLTVL.

This clone is medium-sized within its sample. This sequence joins TRBV6-4 and TRBJ2-1; the match to TRBD1 covers 7 bases. The CDR3 spans 14 residues. V lost 4 bases, J lost 9 bases, and 9 bases stayed unmatched. Germline CDR1 reads MRHNA; CDR2 reads SNTAGT. The CDR3 region has the DNA TGTGCCAGCAGTGTCACCGGGACAGACGGTGAGCAGTTCTTC. This translates into CASSVTGTDGEQFF.

V and J are TRBV15 and TRBJ2-7; D is perhaps TRBD1 or TRBD2 (5 bases each). Trimming took 3 bases from V and 3 from J, leaving 12 bases between them. The V gene's germline CDR1 is LNHNV and CDR2 YYDKDF (reference sequence). The CDR3 is 14 residues long. Here the CDR3 reads CATSRGRKIYEQYF. CDR3 DNA sequence: TGTGCCACCAGCAGGGGACGGAAAATCTACGAGCAGTACTTC.

The chain couples TRBV12-3 or TRBV12-4 to TRBJ2-5; a weak D match, TRBD2 (5 bases). This CDR3 region has 13 residues. Trimming removed 5 bases at V and 7 bases at J, with 14 bases between. DNA for the CDR3: TGTGCCAGCAGTCGGACTGCGGAGGCGACCCAGTACTTC. It encodes CASSRTAEATQYF.

This sequence joins TRBV7-6 and TRBJ2-3; 10 bases agree with TRBD2. This CDR3 spans 19 amino acids. V lost 1 base to trimming and J lost 0 bases; unmatched junction nucleotides: 10. From germline, CDR1 is SGHVS and CDR2 FNYEAQ. The DNA of the CDR3 is TGTGCCAGCAGCTTAGGAGCGGGGGGGCCTTACACAAGCACAGATACGCAGTATTTT. Translated, it gives CASSLGAGGPYTSTDTQYF. Together with reference TRBV7-6 and TRBJ2-3, the CDR3 gives the full variable domain: GAGVSQSPRYKVTKRGQDVALRCDPISGHVSLYWYRQALGQGPEFLTYFNYEAQQDKSGLPNDRFSAERPEGSISTLTIQRTEQRDSAMYRCASSLGAGGPYTSTDTQYFGPGTRLTVL.

The chain is built from TRBV7-2 and TRBJ1-5; a weak D match, TRBD1 (5 bases). The CDR3 has 14 amino acids. CDR1 and CDR2 (germline): SGHTA, FQGNSA. The ends were cut back, 4 bases at V and 7 bases at J, with 14 bases in the middle. CDR3 amino acids: CASSSREGLQPQHF. Written as DNA, the CDR3 is TGTGCCAGCAGCTCCAGGGAAGGTCTGCAGCCCCAGCATTTT.

This chain uses TRBV18 with TRBJ1-4; D unclear. Trimming took off 2 bases at V and 5 bases at J, with 3 bases between the two ends. Germline CDR1 reads KGHSH; CDR2 reads LQKENI. This CDR3 has 12 residues. The CDR3: CASSPGNEKLFF. For the CDR3, the DNA is TGTGCCAGCTCACCAGGGAATGAAAAACTGTTTTTT. Looking up the rest from reference TRBV18 and TRBJ1-4 gives the full variable domain: NAGVMQNPRHLVRRRGQEARLRCSPMKGHSHVYWYRQLPEEGLKFMVYLQKENIIDESGMPKERFSAEFPKEGPSILRIQQVVRGDSAAYFCASSPGNEKLFFGSGTQLSVL.

This clone was seen a single time. The chain uses TRBV19 and TRBJ1-5, with TRBD1 identical over 8 bases. The CDR3 has 14 amino acids. Germline V CDR1 and CDR2: LNHDA, SQIVND (reference sequence). The trim removed 4 bases at V and 7 bases at J, leaving 6 bases unmatched. CDR3 sequence: CASSTGQGEQPQHF. CDR3 nucleotides: TGTGCCAGTAGTACTGGACAGGGAGAACAGCCCCAGCATTTT.

As for this clone: Other DNA sequences in this specimen translate into the identical CDR3. The rearrangement uses TRBV18 and TRBJ1-1; the match to TRBD1 covers 8 bases. After removal of 6 bases from V and 3 bases from J, the junction contained 3 bases not matched to a gene. Germline V CDR1 and CDR2: KGHSH, LQKENI. CDR3 length equals 13 residues. The CDR3 sequence is CASSPTGDTEAFF. DNA for the CDR3: TGTGCCAGCTCCCCGACAGGGGACACTGAAGCTTTCTTT.